These 10 T cell receptor beta chains originate from one sample sequenced in a study of T cell responses to AZD1222 COVID-19 vaccine. Libraries were prepared by immunoSEQ multiplex PCR; TCRdb keeps only in-frame clonotypes and omits some of them. Of some 130,000 clones in the sample, 87% were seen once. The sample here was peripheral blood, taken 28 days after the second AZD1222 dose. These receptors originate from an adult who received the AZD1222 COVID-19 vaccine.

The V gene is TRBV5-1, the J gene TRBJ2-7; 8 nucleotides match TRBD2. The V and J ends lost 2 bases and 4 bases, in that order; junction bases with no gene match: 5. The CDR3 contains 14 residues. Germline assignment: CDR1 SGHRS and CDR2 YFSETQ. CDR3 nucleotide sequence: TGCGCCAGCAGCTTAGCGGGGGTCCGTTACGAGCAGTACTTC. It codes for CASSLAGVRYEQYF. Looking up the rest from reference TRBV5-1 and TRBJ2-7 gives the full variable domain: KAGVTQTPRYLIKTRGQQVTLSCSPISGHRSVSWYQQTPGQGLQFLFEYFSETQRNKGNFPGRFSGRQFSNSRSEMNVSTLELGDSALYLCASSLAGVRYEQYFGPGTRLTVT.

This clone was detected a few times. The genes are TRBV7-2 and TRBJ1-3; TRBD1 agrees at 7 bases. V lost 2 bases and J lost 4; bases outside the gene matches: 8. CDR1 is SGHTA, CDR2 FQGNSA, per germline. The CDR3 runs to 16 residues. The CDR3, as DNA: TGTGCCAGCAGCTTATGGGAGGGGGCAGGAGGAAACACCATATATTTT. Its protein is CASSLWEGAGGNTIYF.

V is TRBV10-3 and J is TRBJ1-1, with TRBD1 as a possible D gene (5 bases). The ends were cut back, 6 bases at V and 1 base at J, with 12 bases in the middle. The CDR3 contains 14 residues. CDR1 and CDR2 from the germline V gene are ENHRY and SYGVKD. The DNA for the CDR3 is TGTGCCATCAGGCGGGGACTTGGGAACACTGAAGCTTTCTTT. This encodes CAIRRGLGNTEAFF.

The V and J genes are TRBV4-1 and TRBJ2-5; D gene ambiguous. Germline CDR1 MGHRA, CDR2 YSYEKL. This CDR3 is built from 14 residues. V shed 4 bases and J shed 5 bases, with 14 bases lying between them. CDR3 coding DNA: TGCGCCAGCAGCCGTACAGTCACCACCGAGACCCAGTACTTC. Amino acids: CASSRTVTTETQYF.

This chain joins TRBV21-1 and TRBJ1-5; the table calls TRBD1, which could not be checked here. TRBV21-1 is a listed pseudogene. This CDR3 comprises 15 residues. CDR3 protein: CARGSRAGLYQPQHF. The CDR3 DNA sequence: TGTGCCAGGGGATCTCGGGCAGGGCTGTATCAGCCCCAGCATTTT.

This chain links TRBV5-1 with TRBJ2-5, with 7 bases aligning to TRBD1. V shed 3 bases and J 4 bases; nucleotides not matched to a gene: 9. Germline assignment: CDR1 SGHRS and CDR2 YFSETQ. The CDR3 runs to 15 residues. CDR3 DNA sequence: TGCGCCAGCAGCTCCCGGGACAGAACACGAGAGACCCAGTACTTC. The encoded protein is CASSSRDRTRETQYF.

The chain links TRBV6-4 to TRBJ1-5, with D unresolved. Germline-derived CDR1 and CDR2 are MRHNA and SNTAGT. The CDR3 runs to 13 residues. Trimming cost V 0 bases and J 5 bases, with 5 bases left between them. CDR3 sequence reads: CASSDSMDQPQHF. Here the CDR3 DNA reads TGTGCCAGCAGTGACTCGATGGATCAGCCCCAGCATTTT.

The chain joins TRBV5-5 to TRBJ1-1, with a tentative D call TRBD1 (5 bases). This CDR3 has 15 residues. Trimming left V 4 bases short and J 10 bases short, with 23 bases between. From germline, CDR1 is SGHKS and CDR2 YYEKEE (reference sequence). The CDR3 reads CASSPPPTDTGRAFF. In nucleotides, the CDR3 is TGTGCCAGCAGCCCCCCCCCGACAGATACGGGACGAGCTTTCTTT.

The chain couples TRBV6-5 to TRBJ1-5; D is unclear. Looked up from germline, CDR1 is MNHEY and CDR2 is SVGAGI. Trimming shortened V by 6 bases and J by 5 bases, and 11 bases separated the two germline ends. The CDR3 runs 13 residues. CDR3 coding DNA: TGTGCCAGCAGCTCCGGTTGGTATCAGCCCCAGCATTTT. Its protein is CASSSGWYQPQHF.

In regard to this clone: At one of its ends the junction is not consistent with the germline gene, which may arise from a read error. The chain couples TRBV5-4 to TRBJ1-4, with 9 bases that match TRBD1. This CDR3 has 12 amino acids. The germline V gene encodes CDR1 SGHNT and CDR2 YYREEE (reference sequence). The CDR3 nucleotides read TGTGCCAGCAGCTTGGATGGGACAGGGATGGGTTTT. Translated: CASSLDGTGMGF.